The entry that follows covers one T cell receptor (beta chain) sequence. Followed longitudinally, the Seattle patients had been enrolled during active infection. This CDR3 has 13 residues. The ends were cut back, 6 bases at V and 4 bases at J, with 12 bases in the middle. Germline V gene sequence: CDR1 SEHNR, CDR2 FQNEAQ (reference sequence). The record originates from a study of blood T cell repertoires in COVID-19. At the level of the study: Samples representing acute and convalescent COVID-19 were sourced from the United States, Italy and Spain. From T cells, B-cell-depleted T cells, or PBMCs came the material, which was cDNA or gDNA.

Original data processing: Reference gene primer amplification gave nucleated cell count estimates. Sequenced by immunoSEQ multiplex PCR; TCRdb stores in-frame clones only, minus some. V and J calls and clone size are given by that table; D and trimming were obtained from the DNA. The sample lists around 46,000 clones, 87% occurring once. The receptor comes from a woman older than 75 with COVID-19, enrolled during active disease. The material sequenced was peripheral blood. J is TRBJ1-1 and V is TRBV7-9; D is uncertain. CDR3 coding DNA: TGTGCCAGCAGTTACACGCTCGTCACTGAAGCTTTCTTT. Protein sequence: CASSYTLVTEAFF.